This T cell receptor (beta chain) was captured in a study of human T cells and chemical hapten exposure. About the research overall: 2% DPC applied to a roughly 2 cm by roughly 2 cm arm area sensitized donors. All patients underwent weekly scalp dosing with diphenylcyclopropenone for the full roughly 22-week study. Patients having alopecia areata, totalis or universalis were mostly female.

Remarks on this clonotype: Its specificity is unknown. Germline and junction disagree at one end, which may indicate a read error.

TCRdb processed the RACE reads anew with MiXCR; each CDR3 protein has one entry. The sample contains 75,000 to 100,000 distinct CDR3 sequences, 10% to 15% of which appear only once. The CDR3 extends over 15 amino acids. The germline V gene has CDR1 SGDLS and CDR2 YYNGEE. General study points: Expanded TCRs made up significantly more big CDR3 similarity clusters than controls did.

The sample's time point: patch test 1, 2 weeks after DPC sensitization. Treatment defined: therapeutic diphenylcyclopropenone sensitization with weekly scalp DPC. The chain couples TRBV9 to TRBJ1-5; D perhaps matches TRBD1 (6 bases). Here the sequenced sample was whole blood, taken in connection with sensitization to the hapten diphenylcyclopropenone (DPC). The TCR was taken from a woman aged 55-70 years with alopecia areata. Some clones in this sample may be carry-over from other donors' samples. The CDR3 spells CACSVEQGLNQPQHF. Written as DNA, the CDR3 is TGTGCCTGCAGCGTAGAACAGGGTCTAAATCAGCCCCAGCATTTT.